This T cell receptor beta chain was identified in a study of blood T cells in healthy people across ages (dated by TCRdb to between 2014 and 2016). About the investigation overall: In model experiments, template switching captured about one uniquely barcoded TCR beta cDNA molecule for every two T cells. For two donors (one aged 18 to 29 and one aged 80 or older), the study analyzed two additional independent replicas of 1 million unique cDNA reads from the same blood draw. Donors were grouped into four age groups: young (average roughly 15 years), middle-aged (over 35), aged (roughly 67) and long-lived (around 80). To avoid experimental bias, donors of different ages were spread randomly across the sequencing lanes. Age-related changes in TCR beta repertoire diversity were measured in the study by deep sequencing normalized with unique cDNA molecular identifiers. The paper's findings and limits, for the study overall: As age increased, observed TCR beta diversity per million T cells dropped in a roughly linear way, and a significant reduction was already evident by age about 40. Because profiling used bulk unsorted PBMCs, naive and antigen-experienced compartments could not be compared conclusively. A strong correlation was found between observed TCR beta diversity and the percentage of naive T cells measured by flow cytometry. Total diversity estimates from one million sequenced T cells were considered lower bounds and underestimates. Compared with the aged group, more naive CD4+ T cells, fewer expanded clones and increased TCR diversity were shown by the long-lived group, suggesting age selection. Donor CMV infection status was unknown, potentially confounding age-related changes in expanded clonotypes.

Including the terminal cysteine and phenylalanine, the CDR3 comprises 15 residues. Kept here is only the CDR3 DNA, which spans 45 bases and is read in frame from base 1. The germline V gene provides CDR1 KGHSY and CDR2 FQNENV. Trimming accounts for 0 bases at V and 7 bases at J, while the number of junction bases matched to no gene is 4. As concerns this clonotype: No cognate antigen has been identified for it. No much larger clone is present one base from it, and per-base qualities are unavailable.

The 39 donors, aged 6 to 90 years, were systemically healthy Caucasian individuals from Russia. Each donor gave 8 to 10 milliliters of peripheral blood, drawn into EDTA-treated Vacutainer tubes. Ficoll-Paque density-gradient centrifugation was used to isolate PBMCs, with at least 6.5 million obtained per sample. Trizol reagent was used to extract total RNA from the PBMCs, yielding at least 5.5 micrograms per sample. For every donor, flow cytometry on a PBMC aliquot measured the percentage of naive CD45RAhigh/CD27high T cells. The library came from 5' RACE. Reads for this sample came from an Illumina HiSeq 2500. The second PCR ran for about 7 to 11 cycles and used a J-beta primer mix along with a sample-barcoded 5' primer. A template-switch 5' adaptor carrying 12 random nucleotides introduced a unique molecular identifier onto each TCR beta cDNA molecule. Each sample yielded at least 2.5 million CDR3-containing paired-end reads. All of the RNA was converted into first-strand cDNA using the Mint cDNA synthesis kit, with a TRBC-specific oligonucleotide serving as the primer. After uracil-DNA glycosylase treatment, a first 18-cycle PCR used universal primers M1SS and BC2_uni_R on all cDNA. Per the source publication's procedure: For normalization, 1 million high-quality reads, each with a distinct molecular identifier, were randomly selected from each sample. Instead of being binned into consensus sequences, reads that shared molecular identifiers were thrown out. MiTCR, run with a Q25 quality threshold and the strictest error-elimination algorithm, handled CDR3 identification, clonotype clustering and error correction. Lower-bound total TCR beta diversity was estimated with a nonparametric unseen species model using Euler transformation. In TCRdb, the public reads were trimmed at Q25 with fastp and aligned with MiXCR, with productive beta chains retained. Records with the same CDR3 protein are collapsed into one entry carrying the most frequent genes and DNA. These V and J calls derive from TCRdb rather than the authors' analysis. For this sample there are around 800,000 distinct CDR3 sequences; about 53% appear just once. The ten largest clones take up 41% of the sample.

The sequence derives from an elderly man in good health. This sequence uses TRBV16 and TRBJ2-7, with 12 central nucleotides matching TRBD1. Source material: blood. The base sequence is TGTGCCAGCAGCCAATCGGGACAGGGGGCTTGGGAGCAGTACTTC. It translates as CASSQSGQGAWEQYF.